Listed here are 18 T cell receptor beta chains from one sample, sequenced in a study of blood T cell repertoires in COVID-19 (dated by TCRdb to 2018 to 2020). The library was generated by the immunoSEQ multiplex PCR assay. TCRdb's version of the immuneACCESS table is confined to in-frame rearrangements and falls short of the full clone set. An unresolved V gene accounts for under half of the shortfall where checked; the remainder is of unknown origin. The sample data list 43,000 or so clones, and about 80% of these were observed just once. Of the sample, less than 25% is held by the ten largest clones. The sequencing input was peripheral blood. Receptors were obtained from a woman aged 60-75 years with acute or convalescent COVID-19.

The rearrangement uses TRBV2 and TRBJ1-2; possibly TRBD1 for D (5 bases). There are 16 residues in the CDR3. The V gene's germline CDR1 is SNHLY and CDR2 FYNNEI. V gave up 7 bases and J gave up 3 bases, with 21 bases separating them. The DNA of the CDR3 is TGTGCCAGCACCACCCTGGACGGGGGGGATCACTATGGCTACACCTTC. It codes for CASTTLDGGDHYGYTF.

The chain has TRBV2 and TRBJ1-3, with 12 bases identical to TRBD1. CDR1 and CDR2 (germline): SNHLY, FYNNEI. The CDR3 spans 16 residues. Trimming at V came to 4 bases and at J to 4 bases, leaving 5 bases not matched to a gene. This CDR3 reads CASSAGQGARGNTIYF. DNA of the CDR3: TGTGCCAGCAGTGCGGGACAGGGGGCGAGGGGAAACACCATATATTTT.

This clone was recorded a few times. The chain has TRBV5-1 and TRBJ2-5; 8 bases map to TRBD1. Per the germline V gene, CDR1 is SGHRS and CDR2 is YFSETQ. The CDR3 contains 15 residues. V was pared by 4 bases and J by 5 bases, with 10 bases of the junction left unmatched. CDR3 in amino acids: CASSPRTGSRETQYF. For the CDR3, the DNA is TGCGCCAGCAGCCCTAGGACAGGGTCGAGGGAGACCCAGTACTTC.

The rearrangement uses TRBV15 and TRBJ1-5, with 7 bases matching TRBD1. The junction had 9 bases not matched to a gene; V was cut back by 0 bases and J by 4 bases. The length of the CDR3 is 17 residues. Germline V gene sequence: CDR1 LNHNV, CDR2 YYDKDF (reference sequence). CDR3 DNA sequence: TGTGCCACCAGCAGAGATCATTGGGGACAGAGTAATCAGCCCCAGCATTTT. It translates to CATSRDHWGQSNQPQHF. Complete variable domain (other parts from reference TRBV15 and TRBJ1-5): DAMVIQNPRYQVTQFGKPVTLSCSQTLNHNVMYWYQQKSSQAPKLLFHYYDKDFNNEADTPDNFQSRRPNTSFCFLDIRSPGLGDTAMYLCATSRDHWGQSNQPQHFGDGTRLSIL.

The chain couples TRBV7-9 to TRBJ2-7; D not resolved. CDR1 and CDR2 (germline): SEHNR, FQNEAQ (reference sequence). Trimming cost V 2 bases and J 4 bases, with 9 bases left between them. CDR3 length equals 13 residues. CDR3 DNA sequence: TGTGCCAGCAGCTTAACGCCGGTTTACGAGCAGTACTTC. Its translation: CASSLTPVYEQYF.

This clone was observed once. The rearrangement links TRBV7-2 to TRBJ1-6; the match to TRBD1 covers 7 bases. With V trimmed by 6 bases and J by 7 bases, 12 bases remained unmatched. The length of the CDR3 is 16 residues. Germline CDR1 is SGHTA and CDR2 is FQGNSA. The CDR3 loop is CASRLHSGTVNSPLHF. CDR3 DNA: TGTGCCAGCAGGCTCCACTCCGGGACAGTCAATTCACCCCTCCACTTT.

The genes are TRBV15 and TRBJ1-2; no clear D. This CDR3 region has 14 residues. The V and J ends lost 0 bases and 5 bases respectively, with 10 bases between them. Germline-derived CDR1 and CDR2 are LNHNV and YYDKDF (reference sequence). CDR3 loop: CATSRDWAGYGYTF. The CDR3 DNA follows: TGTGCCACCAGCAGAGATTGGGCGGGGTATGGCTACACCTTC. The full variable domain, rest sourced from reference TRBV15 and TRBJ1-2, is DAMVIQNPRYQVTQFGKPVTLSCSQTLNHNVMYWYQQKSSQAPKLLFHYYDKDFNNEADTPDNFQSRRPNTSFCFLDIRSPGLGDTAMYLCATSRDWAGYGYTFGSGTRLTVV.

V usage is TRBV29-1 and J usage is TRBJ1-2, with 10 nucleotides matching TRBD1. Germline-derived CDR1 and CDR2 are SQVTM and ANQGSEA. The CDR3 is 14 residues long. Trimming removed 3 bases from V and 7 bases from J; junction bases left unmatched: 8. The CDR3: CSVDTTGGTSGYTF. The DNA of the CDR3 is TGCAGCGTTGACACGACAGGGGGCACATCTGGCTACACCTTC.

The chain is built from TRBV7-2 and TRBJ1-4, with D unresolved. Trimming took off 3 bases at V and 1 base at J, with 12 bases between the two ends. This CDR3 spans 16 amino acids. CDR1 is SGHTA and CDR2 is FQGNSA in the germline V gene. CDR3 region: CASSFDPTETNEKLFF. The CDR3 DNA follows: TGTGCCAGCAGCTTCGATCCCACTGAAACTAATGAAAAACTGTTTTTT.

The chain carries TRBV6-5 and TRBJ2-7, with a possible D match to TRBD2 (5 bases). V lost 4 bases, J lost 3 bases, and 19 bases lay in between. This CDR3 is 16 amino acids long. Germline lookup yields CDR1 MNHEY and CDR2 SVGAGI. CDR3 in amino acids: CASSSLVKGSYYEQYF. CDR3 DNA: TGTGCCAGCAGTTCTTTAGTAAAAGGGAGTTACTACGAGCAGTACTTC.

J is TRBJ2-3 and V is TRBV3-1 (or the pseudogene TRBV3-2), with 14 bases that match TRBD2. The CDR3 contains 15 residues. Unmatched junction bases numbered 2, after V lost 4 bases and J lost 5 bases. CDR1 LGHDT and CDR2 YNNKEL come from the germline V gene (reference sequence). CDR3 residues: CASSPGTSGGDTQYF. The CDR3, as DNA: TGTGCCAGCAGCCCAGGGACTAGCGGGGGAGATACGCAGTATTTT.

In regard to this clone: Other nucleotide sequences from this sample produce the same CDR3. V gene TRBV11-2 combines with J gene TRBJ1-2; 7 bases map to TRBD1. The V gene's germline CDR1 is SGHAT and CDR2 FQNNGV. V shed 5 bases, J shed 2 bases, and the junction held 2 bases outside the gene matches. CDR3 length equals 13 residues. The CDR3 region is CASSLQGNYGYTF. DNA for the CDR3: TGTGCCAGCAGCCTACAGGGGAACTATGGCTACACCTTC.

This chain connects TRBV2 to TRBJ1-1; the D gene is possibly TRBD1 (6 bases). There are 11 residues in the CDR3. Germline lookup yields CDR1 SNHLY and CDR2 FYNNEI. Trimming took off 10 bases at V and 6 bases at J, with 12 bases between the two ends. As DNA, the CDR3 is TGTGCCACTCAAGGGGGATCTGAAGCTTTCTTT. Amino acid sequence: CATQGGSEAFF. The full variable domain, its missing parts supplied by reference TRBV2 and TRBJ1-1, is EPEVTQTPSHQVTQMGQEVILRCVPISNHLYFYWYRQILGQKVEFLVSFYNNEISEKSEIFDDQFSVERPDGSNFTLKIRSTKLEDSAMYFCATQGGSEAFFGQGTRLTVV.

This chain connects TRBV7-2 to TRBJ1-1; no reliable D call. V was cut by 1 base and J by 6 bases, with 12 bases left in between. Looked up from germline, CDR1 is SGHTA and CDR2 is FQGNSA. The CDR3 is 14 residues long. The CDR3 coding sequence is TGTGCCAGCAGCTTAGGAGTTGGAGGACCTGAAGCTTTCTTT. Translation: CASSLGVGGPEAFF.

The gene calls are TRBV7-3 and TRBJ1-2, with D perhaps TRBD1 (6 bases). Trimming shortened V by 2 bases and J by 9 bases, and 13 bases separated the two germline ends. This CDR3 has 13 residues. Germline lookup yields CDR1 SGHTA and CDR2 FQGTGA. This CDR3 reads CASSLARQESYTF. The CDR3 DNA is TGTGCCAGCAGCTTAGCCCGACAGGAAAGCTACACCTTC.

This sequence joins TRBV7-8 and TRBJ1-1, with 7 positions matching TRBD1. Trimming took 2 bases from V and 2 from J; bases not matched to a gene: 5. This CDR3 is built from 15 residues. Per the germline V gene, CDR1 is SGHVS and CDR2 is FQNEAQ. CDR3 region: CASSLRKGGNTEAFF. The CDR3 DNA is TGTGCCAGCAGCTTAAGGAAAGGGGGCAACACTGAAGCTTTCTTT.

This clone turned up a few times. V is TRBV11-2 and J is TRBJ1-3, with unresolved D. Between the trimmed V and J ends, which lost 6 bases and 3 bases, there was a span of 12 bases. This CDR3 contains 14 residues. From germline, CDR1 is SGHAT and CDR2 FQNNGV. CDR3 nucleotide sequence: TGTGCCAGCAGTGAGGGTTCGATTGGAAACACCATATATTTT. Its translation: CASSEGSIGNTIYF. Filled out from reference TRBV11-2 and TRBJ1-3, the complete variable domain reads EAGVAQSPRYKIIEKRQSVAFWCNPISGHATLYWYQQILGQGPKLLIQFQNNGVVDDSQLPKDRFSAERLKGVDSTLKIQPAKLEDSAVYLCASSEGSIGNTIYFGEGSWLTVV.

The gene calls are TRBV19 and TRBJ1-1; possible D gene TRBD1, 6 bases. This CDR3 is 13 amino acids long. The V end was cut by 10 bases, the J end by 5 bases, with 17 bases between. The germline V gene has CDR1 LNHDA and CDR2 SQIVND (reference sequence). CDR3 DNA sequence: TGTGCCACCCAGGACAGAATGAGAACTGAAGCTTTCTTT. Translation: CATQDRMRTEAFF.